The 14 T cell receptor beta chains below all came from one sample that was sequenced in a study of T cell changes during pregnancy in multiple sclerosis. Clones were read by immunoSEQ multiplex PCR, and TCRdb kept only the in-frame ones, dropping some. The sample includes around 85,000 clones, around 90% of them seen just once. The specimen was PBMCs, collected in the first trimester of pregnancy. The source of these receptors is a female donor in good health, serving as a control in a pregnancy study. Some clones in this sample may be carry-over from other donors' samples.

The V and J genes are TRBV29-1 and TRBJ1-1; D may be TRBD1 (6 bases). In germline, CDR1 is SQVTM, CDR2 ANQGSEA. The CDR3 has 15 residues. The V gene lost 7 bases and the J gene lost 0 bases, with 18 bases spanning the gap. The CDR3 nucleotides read TGCAGCGCCCAAAGACAGGCGACTCTGAACACTGAAGCTTTCTTT. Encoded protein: CSAQRQATLNTEAFF.

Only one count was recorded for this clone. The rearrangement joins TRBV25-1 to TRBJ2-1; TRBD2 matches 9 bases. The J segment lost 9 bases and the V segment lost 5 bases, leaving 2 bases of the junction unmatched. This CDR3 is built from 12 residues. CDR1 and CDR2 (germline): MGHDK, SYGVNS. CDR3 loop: CASSPLAGEQFF. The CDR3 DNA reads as TGTGCCAGCAGTCCACTAGCGGGTGAGCAGTTCTTC.

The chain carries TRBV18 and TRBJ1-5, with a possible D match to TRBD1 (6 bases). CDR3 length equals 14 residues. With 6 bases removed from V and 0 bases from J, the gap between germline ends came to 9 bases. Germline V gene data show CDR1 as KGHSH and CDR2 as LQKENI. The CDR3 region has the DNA TGTGCCAGCTCCGGACAGTTTAGCAATCAGCCCCAGCATTTT. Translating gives CASSGQFSNQPQHF. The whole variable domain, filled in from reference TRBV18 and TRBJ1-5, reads NAGVMQNPRHLVRRRGQEARLRCSPMKGHSHVYWYRQLPEEGLKFMVYLQKENIIDESGMPKERFSAEFPKEGPSILRIQQVVRGDSAAYFCASSGQFSNQPQHFGDGTRLSIL.

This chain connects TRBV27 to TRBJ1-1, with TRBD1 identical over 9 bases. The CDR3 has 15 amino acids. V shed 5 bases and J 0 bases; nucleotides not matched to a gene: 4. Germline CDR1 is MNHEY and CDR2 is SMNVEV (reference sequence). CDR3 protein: CASSPGDRVNTEAFF. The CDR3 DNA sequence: TGTGCCAGCAGTCCTGGGGACAGGGTGAACACTGAAGCTTTCTTT.

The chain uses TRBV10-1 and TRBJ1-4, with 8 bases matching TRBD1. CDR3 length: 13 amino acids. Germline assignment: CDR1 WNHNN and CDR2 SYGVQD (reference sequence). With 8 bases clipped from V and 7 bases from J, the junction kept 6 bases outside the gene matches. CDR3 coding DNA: TGCGCCAGCGGAGGACAGGGCGGTGAAAAACTGTTTTTT. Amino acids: CASGGQGGEKLFF.

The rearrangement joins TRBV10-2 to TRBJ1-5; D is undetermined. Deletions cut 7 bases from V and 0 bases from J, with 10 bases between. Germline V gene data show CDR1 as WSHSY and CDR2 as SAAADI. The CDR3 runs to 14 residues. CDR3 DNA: TGCGCCAGCAAGGTGGGCAGTAGCAATCAGCCCCAGCATTTT. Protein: CASKVGSSNQPQHF.

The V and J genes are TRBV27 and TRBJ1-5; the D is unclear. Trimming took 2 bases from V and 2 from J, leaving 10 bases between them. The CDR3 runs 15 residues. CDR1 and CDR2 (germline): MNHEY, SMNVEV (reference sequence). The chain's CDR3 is CASSLTPSGNQPQHF. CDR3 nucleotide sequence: TGTGCCAGCAGTTTAACCCCTAGTGGCAATCAGCCCCAGCATTTT.

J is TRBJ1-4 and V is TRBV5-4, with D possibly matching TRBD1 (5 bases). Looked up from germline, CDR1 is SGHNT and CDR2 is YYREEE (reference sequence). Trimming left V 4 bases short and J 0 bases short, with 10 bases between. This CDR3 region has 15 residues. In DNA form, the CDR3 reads TGTGCCAGCAGCGGGGGGACCGCAACTAATGAAAAACTGTTTTTT. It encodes CASSGGTATNEKLFF.

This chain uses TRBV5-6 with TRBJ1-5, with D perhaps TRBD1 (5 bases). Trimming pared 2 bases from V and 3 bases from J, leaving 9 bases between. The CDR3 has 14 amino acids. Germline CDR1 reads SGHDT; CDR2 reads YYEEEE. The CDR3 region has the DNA TGTGCCAGCAGCTTCGGGACTCACAATCAGCCCCAGCATTTT. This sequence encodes CASSFGTHNQPQHF.

The CDR3 sequence: CASRGAGDPYEQYF. In nucleotides, the CDR3 is TGTGCCAGCCGAGGGGCAGGGGACCCCTACGAGCAGTACTTC. The V and J genes are TRBV7-9 and TRBJ2-7, with D perhaps matching TRBD1 (6 bases). Trimming cost V 8 bases and J 2 bases, with 16 bases left between them. CDR1 is SEHNR and CDR2 is FQNEAQ in the germline V gene (reference sequence). There are 14 residues in the CDR3.

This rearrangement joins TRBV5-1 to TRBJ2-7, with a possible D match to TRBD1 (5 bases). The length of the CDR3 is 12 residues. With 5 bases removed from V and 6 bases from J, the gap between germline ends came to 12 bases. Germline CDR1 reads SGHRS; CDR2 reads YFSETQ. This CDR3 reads CASSQGAVEQYF. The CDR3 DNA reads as TGCGCCAGCAGTCAAGGGGCCGTCGAGCAGTACTTC.

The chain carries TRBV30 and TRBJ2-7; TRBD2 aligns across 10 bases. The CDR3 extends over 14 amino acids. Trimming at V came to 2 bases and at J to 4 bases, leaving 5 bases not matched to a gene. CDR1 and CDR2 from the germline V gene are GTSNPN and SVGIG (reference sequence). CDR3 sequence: CAWSNSGRVYEQYF. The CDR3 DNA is TGTGCCTGGAGTAACAGCGGGAGGGTGTACGAGCAGTACTTC. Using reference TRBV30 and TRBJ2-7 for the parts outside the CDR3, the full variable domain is SQTIHQWPATLVQPVGSPLSLECTVEGTSNPNLYWYRQAAGRGLQLLFYSVGIGQISSEVPQNLSASRPQDRQFILSSKKLLLSDSGFYLCAWSNSGRVYEQYFGPGTRLTVT.

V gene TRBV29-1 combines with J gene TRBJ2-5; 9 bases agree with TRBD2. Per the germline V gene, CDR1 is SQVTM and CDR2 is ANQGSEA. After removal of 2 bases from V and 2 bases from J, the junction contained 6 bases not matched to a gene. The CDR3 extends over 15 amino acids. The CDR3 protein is CSVEWRGGFQETQYF. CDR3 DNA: TGCAGCGTTGAATGGCGGGGGGGCTTTCAAGAGACCCAGTACTTC. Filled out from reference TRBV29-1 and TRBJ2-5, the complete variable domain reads SAVISQKPSRDICQRGTSLTIQCQVDSQVTMMFWYRQQPGQSLTLIATANQGSEATYESGFVIDKFPISRPNLTFSTLTVSNMSPEDSSIYLCSVEWRGGFQETQYFGPGTRLLVL.

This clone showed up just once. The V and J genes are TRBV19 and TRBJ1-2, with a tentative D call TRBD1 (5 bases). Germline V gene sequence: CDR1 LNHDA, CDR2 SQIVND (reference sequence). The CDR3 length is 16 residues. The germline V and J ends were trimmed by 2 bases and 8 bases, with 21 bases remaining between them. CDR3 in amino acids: CASSILGQGADWGYTF. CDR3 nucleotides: TGTGCCAGTAGTATACTCGGGCAGGGCGCGGATTGGGGCTACACCTTC.